This TCR beta chain was found in a study of T cells in Graves' hyperthyroidism and ophthalmopathy. TCR beta CDR3 regions were amplified from RNA transcripts. With the HTBI primer set, the TCR CDR3 went through a first round of RT-PCR. Each CDR3 protein gets one entry after TCRdb re-called the multiplex PCR reads with MiXCR. The sample lists approximately 590,000 distinct CDR3 sequences, 40% to 55% occurring once. This CDR3 spans 13 amino acids. Germline V CDR1 and CDR2: SGHAT, FQNNGV. The V and J ends lost 5 bases and 2 bases respectively, with 7 bases between them. V gene TRBV11-2 combines with J gene TRBJ1-5; no definite D call. This clonotype was obtained from a woman younger than 35 with Graves' hyperthyroidism. Source material: peripheral blood or thyroid tissue (not recorded which). CDR3 loop: CASSLLRNQPQHF. The CDR3, as DNA: TGTGCCAGCAGCCTTCTCCGCAATCAGCCCCAGCATTTT.